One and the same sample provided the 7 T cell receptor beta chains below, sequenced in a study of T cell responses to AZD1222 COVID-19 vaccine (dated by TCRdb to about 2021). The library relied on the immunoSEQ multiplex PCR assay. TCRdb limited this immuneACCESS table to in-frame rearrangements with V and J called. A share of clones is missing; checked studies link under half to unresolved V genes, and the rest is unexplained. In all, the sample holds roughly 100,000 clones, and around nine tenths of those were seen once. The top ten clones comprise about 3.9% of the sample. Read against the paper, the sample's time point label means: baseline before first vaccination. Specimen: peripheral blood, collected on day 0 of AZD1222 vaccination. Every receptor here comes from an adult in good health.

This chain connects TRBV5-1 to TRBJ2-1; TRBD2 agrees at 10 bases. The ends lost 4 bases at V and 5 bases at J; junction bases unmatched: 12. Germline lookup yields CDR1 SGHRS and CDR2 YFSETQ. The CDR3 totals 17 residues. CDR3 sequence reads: CASSLLPSGGTDNEQFF. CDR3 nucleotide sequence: TGCGCCAGCAGCCTGCTCCCTAGCGGGGGCACTGACAATGAGCAGTTCTTC.

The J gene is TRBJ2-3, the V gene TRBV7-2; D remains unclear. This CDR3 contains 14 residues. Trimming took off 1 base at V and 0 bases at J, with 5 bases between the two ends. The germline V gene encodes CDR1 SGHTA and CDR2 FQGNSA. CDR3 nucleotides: TGTGCCAGCAGCTTAGGGCCAAGCACAGATACGCAGTATTTT. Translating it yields CASSLGPSTDTQYF.

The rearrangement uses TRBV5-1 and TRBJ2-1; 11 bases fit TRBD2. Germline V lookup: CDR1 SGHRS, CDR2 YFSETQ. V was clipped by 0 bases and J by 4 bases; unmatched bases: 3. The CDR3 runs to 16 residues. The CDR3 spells CASSLEGTSGYNEQFF. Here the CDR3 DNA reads TGCGCCAGCAGCTTGGAGGGGACTAGCGGTTACAATGAGCAGTTCTTC. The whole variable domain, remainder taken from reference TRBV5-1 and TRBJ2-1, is KAGVTQTPRYLIKTRGQQVTLSCSPISGHRSVSWYQQTPGQGLQFLFEYFSETQRNKGNFPGRFSGRQFSNSRSEMNVSTLELGDSALYLCASSLEGTSGYNEQFFGPGTRLTVL.

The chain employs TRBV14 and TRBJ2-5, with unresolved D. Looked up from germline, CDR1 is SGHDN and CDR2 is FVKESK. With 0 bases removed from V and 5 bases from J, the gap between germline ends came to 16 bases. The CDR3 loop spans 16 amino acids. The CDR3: CASSQEGRVYSETQYF. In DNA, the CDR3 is TGTGCCAGCAGCCAAGAAGGCAGAGTTTATTCGGAGACCCAGTACTTC.

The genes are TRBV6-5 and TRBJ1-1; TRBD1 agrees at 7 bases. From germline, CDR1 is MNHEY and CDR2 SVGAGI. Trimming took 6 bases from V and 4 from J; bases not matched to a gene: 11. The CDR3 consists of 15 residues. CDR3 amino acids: CASSVRGAKPTEAFF. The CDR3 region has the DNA TGTGCCAGCAGCGTCAGGGGGGCGAAACCCACTGAAGCTTTCTTT.

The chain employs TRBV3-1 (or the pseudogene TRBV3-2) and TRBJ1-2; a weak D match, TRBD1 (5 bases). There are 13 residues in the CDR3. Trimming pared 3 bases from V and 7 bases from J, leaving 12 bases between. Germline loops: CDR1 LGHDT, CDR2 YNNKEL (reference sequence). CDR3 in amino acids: CASSQLEGSGYTF. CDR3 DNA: TGTGCCAGCAGCCAGTTAGAGGGGAGTGGCTACACCTTC.

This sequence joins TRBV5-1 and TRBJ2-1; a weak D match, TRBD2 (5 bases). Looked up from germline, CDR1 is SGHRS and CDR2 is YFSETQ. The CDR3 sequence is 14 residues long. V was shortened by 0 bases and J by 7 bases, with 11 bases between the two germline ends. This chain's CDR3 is CASSLEWRRNEQFF. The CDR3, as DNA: TGCGCCAGCAGCTTGGAGTGGCGGAGGAATGAGCAGTTCTTC.